What follows are 8 T cell receptor beta chains derived from one specimen sequenced in a study of blood T cell repertoires in COVID-19. Assay used: immunoSEQ multiplex PCR; TCRdb lists only in-frame clones, some missing. The table shows roughly 250,000 clones, with approximately 83% occurring only once. Material: PBMCs or T cells enriched from blood (not recorded which). All receptors come from a woman aged 50 to 65 who had recovered from COVID-19.

The chain joins TRBV11-2 to TRBJ2-7; 7 bases line up with TRBD1. Losses at the gene ends were 5 bases for V and 3 bases for J; bases not matched to a gene: 7. CDR1 is SGHAT, CDR2 FQNNGV, per germline. The CDR3 totals 14 residues. The CDR3 protein is CASSNTGVDYEQYF. The DNA of the CDR3 is TGTGCCAGCAGCAACACAGGGGTTGACTACGAGCAGTACTTC.

The chain is built from TRBV5-6 and TRBJ2-1, with D perhaps TRBD2 (5 bases). The germline V gene encodes CDR1 SGHDT and CDR2 YYEEEE. Trimming shortened V by 2 bases and J by 9 bases, and 9 bases separated the two germline ends. This CDR3 region has 12 residues. The CDR3 DNA reads as TGTGCCAGCAGCTTAATGCGGGTTGAGCAGTTCTTC. This codes for CASSLMRVEQFF. Complete variable domain (other parts from reference TRBV5-6 and TRBJ2-1): DAGVTQSPTHLIKTRGQQVTLRCSPKSGHDTVSWYQQALGQGPQFIFQYYEEEERQRGNFPDRFSGHQFPNYSSELNVNALLLGDSALYLCASSLMRVEQFFGPGTRLTVL.

The chain has TRBV27 and TRBJ2-7, with 11 positions matching TRBD2. Per the germline V gene, CDR1 is MNHEY and CDR2 is SMNVEV (reference sequence). This CDR3 spans 14 amino acids. The ends lost 9 bases at V and 4 bases at J; junction bases unmatched: 8. The CDR3: CASKVLAGVYEQYF. The CDR3 DNA reads TGTGCCAGTAAAGTACTAGCGGGAGTATACGAGCAGTACTTC.

The rearrangement links TRBV6-4 to TRBJ2-1; weak D call: TRBD1 (5 bases). V was pared by 2 bases and J by 6 bases, with 14 bases between. The CDR3 is 15 amino acids. The V gene's germline CDR1 is MRHNA and CDR2 SNTAGT. The CDR3 DNA sequence: TGTGCCAGCAGTGACCCAGGAAGGGGAAGCAATGAGCAGTTCTTC. Residues: CASSDPGRGSNEQFF.

The chain recombines TRBV27 with TRBJ1-3; 7 positions agree with TRBD1. V lost 6 bases to trimming and J lost 3 bases; unmatched junction nucleotides: 5. The CDR3 sequence is 14 residues long. Germline V gene data show CDR1 as MNHEY and CDR2 as SMNVEV (reference sequence). CDR3 nucleotide sequence: TGTGCCAGCAGCTTCAGGGGGGTTGGAAACACCATATATTTT. Its translation: CASSFRGVGNTIYF.

This clone was recorded only once. V is TRBV6-5 and J is TRBJ1-3; D not resolved. Germline CDR1 MNHEY, CDR2 SVGAGI. V lost 0 bases to trimming and J lost 3 bases, with 6 bases between them. CDR3 size: 14 residues. CDR3 amino acids: CASSYSLLGNTIYF. The CDR3, as DNA: TGTGCCAGCAGTTACTCCCTCCTTGGAAACACCATATATTTT.

This chain joins TRBV28 and TRBJ1-1, with 7 bases lining up with TRBD1. The CDR3 has 14 amino acids. CDR1 is MDHEN, CDR2 SYDVKM, per germline. With 3 bases clipped from V and 2 bases from J, the junction kept 3 bases outside the gene matches. The CDR3 DNA reads as TGTGCCAGCAGTTTTAGGGGGCTTAACACTGAAGCTTTCTTT. Amino acid sequence: CASSFRGLNTEAFF.

This clone was counted only a few times. The J gene is TRBJ1-6, the V gene TRBV7-8, with a possible D match to TRBD1 (6 bases). This CDR3 is built from 14 residues. Trimming stripped 2 bases from V and 9 bases from J, with 11 bases between. Germline values: CDR1 SGHVS, CDR2 FQNEAQ. CDR3 loop: CASSLFTGISPLHF. Here the CDR3 DNA reads TGTGCCAGCAGCTTATTTACAGGGATTTCACCCCTCCACTTT. Full variable domain (rest looked up from reference TRBV7-8 and TRBJ1-6): GAGVSQSPRYKVAKRGQDVALRCDPISGHVSLFWYQQALGQGPEFLTYFQNEAQLDKSGLPSDRFFAERPEGSVSTLKIQRTQQEDSAVYLCASSLFTGISPLHFGNGTRLTVT.